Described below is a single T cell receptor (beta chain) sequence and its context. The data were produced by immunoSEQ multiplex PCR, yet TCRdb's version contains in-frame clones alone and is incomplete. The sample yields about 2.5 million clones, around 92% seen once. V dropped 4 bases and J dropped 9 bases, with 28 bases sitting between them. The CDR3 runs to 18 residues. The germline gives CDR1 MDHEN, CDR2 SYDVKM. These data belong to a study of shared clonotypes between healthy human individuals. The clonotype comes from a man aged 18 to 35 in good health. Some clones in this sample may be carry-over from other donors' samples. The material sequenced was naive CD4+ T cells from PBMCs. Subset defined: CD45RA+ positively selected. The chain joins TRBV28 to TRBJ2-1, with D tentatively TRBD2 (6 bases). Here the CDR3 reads CASSSGRLGGVKWGEQFF. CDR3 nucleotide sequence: TGTGCCAGCAGTTCCGGCAGACTCGGCGGGGTCAAGTGGGGTGAGCAGTTCTTC.